This T cell receptor beta chain was observed in a study of radiotherapy plus CTLA-4 blockade in lung cancer. Germline V gives CDR1 MNHEY, CDR2 SVGAGI. The junction had 9 bases not matched to a gene; V was cut back by 4 bases and J by 5 bases. This CDR3 has 15 amino acids. Assay used: immunoSEQ multiplex PCR; TCRdb lists only in-frame clones, some missing. The repertoire holds some 98,000 clones, with around 83% as singletons. The specimen comprised peripheral blood, sampled from a patient treated with radiotherapy plus ipilimumab. The sequence came from a human donor with non-small cell lung cancer who had a partial response to radiotherapy plus ipilimumab. The chain employs TRBV6-5 and TRBJ1-1; 8 bases map to TRBD1. CDR3 sequence (DNA): TGTGCCAGCAGTTCTCCGACAGGGGCGGGTACTGAAGCTTTCTTT. Encoded protein: CASSSPTGAGTEAFF.